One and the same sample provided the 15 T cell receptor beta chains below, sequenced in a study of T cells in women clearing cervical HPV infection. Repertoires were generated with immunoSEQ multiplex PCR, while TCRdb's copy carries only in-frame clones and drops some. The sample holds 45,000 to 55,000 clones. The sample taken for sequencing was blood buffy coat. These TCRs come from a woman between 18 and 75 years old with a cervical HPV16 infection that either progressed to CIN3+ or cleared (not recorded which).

CDR3 amino acids: CSAKGQGNPLNTEAFF. CDR3 DNA, as far as it was read: TGCAGTGCCAAGGGACAGGGTAATCCCTTGAACACTGAA. V gene TRBV20-1 combines with J gene TRBJ1-1; 9 bases agree with TRBD1. The read ends 3 residues early relative to the CDR3; the germline J gene fills the gap. Germline CDR1 and CDR2: DFQATT and SNEGSKA (reference sequence). V was pared by 6 bases and J by 0 bases, with 11 bases of the junction left unmatched. CDR3 length equals 16 residues.

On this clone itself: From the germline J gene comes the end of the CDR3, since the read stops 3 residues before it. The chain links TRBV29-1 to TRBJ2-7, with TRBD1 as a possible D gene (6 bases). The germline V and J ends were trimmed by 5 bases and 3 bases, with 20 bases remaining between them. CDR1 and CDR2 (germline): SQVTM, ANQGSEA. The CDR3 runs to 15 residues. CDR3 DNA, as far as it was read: TGCAGCGTTCTAAAAGGGACATTCGAACACTACGAG. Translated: CSVLKGTFEHYE. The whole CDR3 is CSVLKGTFEHYEQYF.

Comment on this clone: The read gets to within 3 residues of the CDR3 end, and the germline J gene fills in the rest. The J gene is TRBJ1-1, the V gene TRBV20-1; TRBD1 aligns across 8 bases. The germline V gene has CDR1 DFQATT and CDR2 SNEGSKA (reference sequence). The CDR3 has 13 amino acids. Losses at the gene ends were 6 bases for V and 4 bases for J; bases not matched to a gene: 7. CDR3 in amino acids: CSAFDRGGTEAFF. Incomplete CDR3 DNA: TGCAGTGCCTTTGACAGGGGTGGCACTGAA.

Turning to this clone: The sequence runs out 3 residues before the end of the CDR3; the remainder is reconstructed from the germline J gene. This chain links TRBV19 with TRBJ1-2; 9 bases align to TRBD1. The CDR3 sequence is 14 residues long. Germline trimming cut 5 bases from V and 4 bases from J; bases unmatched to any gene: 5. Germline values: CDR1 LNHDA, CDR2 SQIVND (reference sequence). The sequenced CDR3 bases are TGTGCCAGTAGTCCCGGACAGGGGATCTATGGC. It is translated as CASSPGQGIYG. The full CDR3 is CASSPGQGIYGYTF. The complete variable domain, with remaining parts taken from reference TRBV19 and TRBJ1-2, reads DGGITQSPKYLFRKEGQNVTLSCEQNLNHDAMYWYRQDPGQGLRLIYYSQIVNDFQKGDIAEGYSVSREKKESFPLTVTSAQKNPTAFYLCASSPGQGIYGYTFGSGTRLTVV.

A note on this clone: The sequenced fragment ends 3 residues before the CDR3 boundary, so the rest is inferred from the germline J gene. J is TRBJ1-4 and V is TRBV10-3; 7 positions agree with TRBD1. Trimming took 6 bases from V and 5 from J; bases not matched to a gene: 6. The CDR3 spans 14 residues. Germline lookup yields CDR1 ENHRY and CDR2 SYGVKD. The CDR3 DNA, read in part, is TGTGCCATCAGAAGACAGGGACCAAATGAAAAA. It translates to CAIRRQGPNEK. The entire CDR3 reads CAIRRQGPNEKLFF.

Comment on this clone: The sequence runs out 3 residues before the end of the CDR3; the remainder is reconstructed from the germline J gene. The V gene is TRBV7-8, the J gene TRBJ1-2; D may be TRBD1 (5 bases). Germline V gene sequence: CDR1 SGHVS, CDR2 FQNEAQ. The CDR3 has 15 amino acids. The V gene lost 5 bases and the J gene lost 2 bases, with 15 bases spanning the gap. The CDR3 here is CASSLSHGGNYGYTF. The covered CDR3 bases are TGTGCCAGCAGCCTCTCCCACGGGGGGAACTATGGC. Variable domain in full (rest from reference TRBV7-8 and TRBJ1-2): GAGVSQSPRYKVAKRGQDVALRCDPISGHVSLFWYQQALGQGPEFLTYFQNEAQLDKSGLPSDRFFAERPEGSVSTLKIQRTQQEDSAVYLCASSLSHGGNYGYTFGSGTRLTVV.

CDR3 DNA, as far as it was read: TGCAGCGTCACAGGGTTGTGGGGGACTGAA. Translating it yields CSVTGLWGTE. The complete CDR3 reads CSVTGLWGTEAFF. The chain carries TRBV29-1 and TRBJ1-1, with D perhaps TRBD1 (6 bases). The read ends 3 residues shy of where the CDR3 ends; the end is completed using the germline J gene. From germline, CDR1 is SQVTM and CDR2 ANQGSEA. Trimming pared 6 bases from V and 5 bases from J, leaving 16 bases between. This CDR3 is built from 13 residues.

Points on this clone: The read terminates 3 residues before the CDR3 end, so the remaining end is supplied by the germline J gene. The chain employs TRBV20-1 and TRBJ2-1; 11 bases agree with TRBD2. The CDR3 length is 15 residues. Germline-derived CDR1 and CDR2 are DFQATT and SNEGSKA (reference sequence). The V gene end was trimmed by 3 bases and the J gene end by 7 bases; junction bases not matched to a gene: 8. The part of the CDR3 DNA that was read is TGCAGTGCTAGGAGGCCGACTAGCGGGATTAATGAG. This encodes CSARRPTSGINE. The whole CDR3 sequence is CSARRPTSGINEQFF.

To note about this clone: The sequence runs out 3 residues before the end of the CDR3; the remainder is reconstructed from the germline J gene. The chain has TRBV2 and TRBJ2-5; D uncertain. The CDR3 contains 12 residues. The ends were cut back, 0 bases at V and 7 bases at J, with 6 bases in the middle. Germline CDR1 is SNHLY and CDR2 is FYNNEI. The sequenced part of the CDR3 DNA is TGTGCCAGCAGTGAAGCGGGCCTGACC. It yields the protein CASSEAGLT. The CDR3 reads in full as CASSEAGLTQYF.

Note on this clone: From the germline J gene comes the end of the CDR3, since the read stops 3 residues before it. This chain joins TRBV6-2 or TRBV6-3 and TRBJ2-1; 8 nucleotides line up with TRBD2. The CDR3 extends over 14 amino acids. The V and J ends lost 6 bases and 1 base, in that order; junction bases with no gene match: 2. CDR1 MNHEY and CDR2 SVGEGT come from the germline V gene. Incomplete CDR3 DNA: TGTGCCAGCAGCGGGGGGGGGTCCTACAATGAG. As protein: CASSGGGSYNE. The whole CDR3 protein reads CASSGGGSYNEQFF.

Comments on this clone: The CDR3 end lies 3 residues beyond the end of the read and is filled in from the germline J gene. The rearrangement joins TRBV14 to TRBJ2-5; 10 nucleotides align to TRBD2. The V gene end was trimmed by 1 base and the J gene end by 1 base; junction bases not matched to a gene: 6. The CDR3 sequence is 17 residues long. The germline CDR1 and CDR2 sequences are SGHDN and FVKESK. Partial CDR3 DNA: TGTGCCAGCAGCCAAGGGACTAGCGGAGGCCGCCAAGAGACC. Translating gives CASSQGTSGGRQET. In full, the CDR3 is CASSQGTSGGRQETQYF.

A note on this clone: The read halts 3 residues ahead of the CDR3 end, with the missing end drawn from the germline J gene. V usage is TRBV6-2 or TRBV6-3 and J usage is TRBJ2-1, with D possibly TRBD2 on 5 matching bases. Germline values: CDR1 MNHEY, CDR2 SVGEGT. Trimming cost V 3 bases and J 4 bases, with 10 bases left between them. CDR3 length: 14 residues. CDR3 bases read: TGTGCCAGCAGTTATAGGTCGGGGTACAATGAG. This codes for CASSYRSGYNE. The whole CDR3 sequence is CASSYRSGYNEQFF.

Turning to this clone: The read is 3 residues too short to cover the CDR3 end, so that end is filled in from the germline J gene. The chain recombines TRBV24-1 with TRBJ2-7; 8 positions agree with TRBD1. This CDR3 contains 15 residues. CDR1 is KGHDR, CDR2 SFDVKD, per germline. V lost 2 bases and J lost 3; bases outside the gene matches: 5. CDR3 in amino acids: CATSDSSTGGYEQYF. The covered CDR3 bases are TGTGCCACCAGTGATTCCTCAACAGGGGGCTACGAG.

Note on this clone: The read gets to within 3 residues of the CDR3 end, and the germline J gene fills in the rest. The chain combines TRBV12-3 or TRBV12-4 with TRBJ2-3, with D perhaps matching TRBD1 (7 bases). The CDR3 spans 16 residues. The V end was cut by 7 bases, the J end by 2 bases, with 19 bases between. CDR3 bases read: TGTGCCAGCACCGGACAGGCGGCTAGCGACACAGATACG. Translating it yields CASTGQAASDTDT. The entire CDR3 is CASTGQAASDTDTQYF.

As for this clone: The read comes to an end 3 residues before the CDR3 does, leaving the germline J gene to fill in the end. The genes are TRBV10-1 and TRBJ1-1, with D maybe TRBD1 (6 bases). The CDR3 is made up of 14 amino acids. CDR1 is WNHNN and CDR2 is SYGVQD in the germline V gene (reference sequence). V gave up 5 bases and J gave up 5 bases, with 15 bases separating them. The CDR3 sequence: CASSKQGPLTEAFF. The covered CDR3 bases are TGCGCCAGCAGTAAACAGGGCCCGTTGACTGAA.